The 10 T cell receptor beta chains presented below share a single source sample, sequenced in a study of CD8 T cells in Susac syndrome. After extraction with the RNeasy kit, about 0.45 to 1 ug of the RNA was reverse transcribed using random hexamers. From the immunoSEQ multiplex PCR reads, TCRdb called clonotypes with MiXCR, one entry per CDR3 protein. The sample has around 160,000 distinct CDR3 sequences, over 85% seen once; the top ten hold approximately 0.14%. The sample comprised CD4+ T cells from PBMCs. Source of these receptors: a human donor in good health.

The chain carries TRBV10-3 and TRBJ1-1, with D possibly being TRBD1 (6 bases). Trimming removed 2 bases at V and 7 bases at J, with 14 bases between. Germline assignment: CDR1 ENHRY and CDR2 SYGVKD. The CDR3 totals 14 residues. CDR3 bases: TGTGCCATCAGTGAGGCTCGGACAGTGGATGAAGCTTTCTTT. This encodes CAISEARTVDEAFF.

This chain joins TRBV29-1 and TRBJ1-1; TRBD1 aligns across 8 bases. Germline trimming cut 6 bases from V and 7 bases from J; bases unmatched to any gene: 10. This CDR3 region has 13 residues. Germline-derived CDR1 and CDR2 are SQVTM and ANQGSEA. In nucleotides, the CDR3 is TGCAGCGTAGCCGGACAGGGCAGAGGTGAAGCTTTCTTT. Its protein product is CSVAGQGRGEAFF.

The chain links TRBV15 to TRBJ1-2; D perhaps matches TRBD1 (5 bases). This CDR3 spans 14 amino acids. With 3 bases removed from V and 7 bases from J, the gap between germline ends came to 15 bases. The germline gives CDR1 LNHNV, CDR2 YYDKDF (reference sequence). The CDR3 loop is CATSRGGTQGGYTF. CDR3 nucleotides: TGTGCCACCAGCAGGGGGGGGACTCAGGGTGGCTACACCTTC.

The rearrangement uses TRBV11-1 and TRBJ2-7; TRBD2 might be the D (5 bases). CDR1 is SGHAT, CDR2 FQDESV, per germline (reference sequence). The V gene lost 5 bases and the J gene lost 4 bases, with 18 bases spanning the gap. There are 15 residues in the CDR3. This chain's CDR3 is CASSPHPGSLYEQYF. The CDR3 DNA sequence: TGTGCCAGCAGCCCACATCCGGGAAGCCTGTACGAGCAGTACTTC.

V and J are TRBV7-9 and TRBJ1-1; D gene uncertain. V lost 5 bases and J 0 bases, leaving 19 bases between the germline ends. The CDR3 spans 17 residues. In germline, CDR1 is SEHNR, CDR2 FQNEAQ (reference sequence). The CDR3 here is CASSPLGWTSMNTEAFF. As DNA, the CDR3 is TGTGCCAGCAGCCCCCTCGGGTGGACTTCCATGAACACTGAAGCTTTCTTT. The full variable domain, its missing parts supplied by reference TRBV7-9 and TRBJ1-1, is DTGVSQNPRHKITKRGQNVTFRCDPISEHNRLYWYRQTLGQGPEFLTYFQNEAQLEKSRLLSDRFSAERPKGSFSTLEIQRTEQGDSAMYLCASSPLGWTSMNTEAFFGQGTRLTVV.

This chain connects TRBV2 to TRBJ1-2; TRBD1 matches 7 bases. The CDR3 contains 14 residues. Germline loops: CDR1 SNHLY, CDR2 FYNNEI. V shed 7 bases and J 6 bases; nucleotides not matched to a gene: 11. Here the CDR3 DNA reads TGTGCCAGCACCCGGGACAGCGCCAGGGATGGCTACACCTTC. Its translation: CASTRDSARDGYTF.

In its sample, this clonotype was seen a few times. This chain links TRBV3-1 with TRBJ1-1, with D perhaps matching TRBD1 (6 bases). Looked up from germline, CDR1 is LGHDT and CDR2 is YNNKEL (reference sequence). Deletions cut 4 bases from V and 1 base from J, with 10 bases between. This CDR3 spans 14 amino acids. The CDR3 DNA sequence: TGTGCCAGCAGCCCTCCGGACAGGAACACTGAAGCTTTCTTT. It translates to CASSPPDRNTEAFF.

The gene calls are TRBV5-1 and TRBJ1-4; D is ambiguous. V lost 5 bases and J 16 bases, leaving 9 bases between the germline ends. The CDR3 loop spans 9 amino acids. Germline V gives CDR1 SGHRS, CDR2 YFSETQ. The CDR3 DNA is TGCGCCAGCAGGGAACGGGGGTTTTTT. It codes for CASRERGFF.

The rearrangement joins TRBV2 to TRBJ1-1; D call uncertain. Trimming removed 3 bases at V and 6 bases at J, with 8 bases between. The CDR3 has 12 residues. The germline V gene has CDR1 SNHLY and CDR2 FYNNEI. CDR3 nucleotides: TGTGCCAGCAGTGAGATGGGCCCTGAAGCTTTCTTT. This sequence encodes CASSEMGPEAFF.

This rearrangement joins TRBV20-1 to TRBJ2-6; D is unresolved. V gave up 5 bases and J gave up 4 bases, with 6 bases separating them. This CDR3 comprises 12 residues. CDR1 is DFQATT and CDR2 is SNEGSKA in the germline V gene (reference sequence). CDR3 residues: CSASEGANVLTF. CDR3 DNA sequence: TGCAGTGCTTCTGAGGGGGCCAACGTCCTGACTTTC.